This T cell receptor (beta chain) was recorded in a study of blood T cells in healthy people across ages. For the study at large: Template switching retrieved approximately one barcoded beta molecule for each two T cells.

The CDR3 consists of 15 residues. V was clipped by 4 bases and J by 3 bases, with 11 bases between them. The germline gives CDR1 SGHRS, CDR2 YFSETQ. Next came a second PCR, run for roughly 6 to 11 cycles, which used a sample-barcoded 5' primer along with a J-beta primer mix. The template-switch adaptor was a 5' adaptor with 12 random nucleotides. It tagged each cDNA molecule. TCRdb reanalysed the 5' RACE reads using MiXCR and keeps one entry per CDR3 protein. The table includes about 1.5 million distinct CDR3 sequences, 42% detected once. Study-wide findings and caveats: Estimated diversity, derived from one million T cells, was regarded as an underestimate.

In the case of this clonotype: What it binds is unknown.

This clonotype originated in a woman aged 18-29 years in good health. The specimen was blood. The chain carries TRBV5-1 and TRBJ2-6; D uncertain. CDR3 nucleotide sequence: TGCGCCAGCAGCGCTTTCGGTGATGGGGCCAACGTCCTGACTTTC. It codes for CASSAFGDGANVLTF. Drawing the rest from reference TRBV5-1 and TRBJ2-6, the complete variable domain is KAGVTQTPRYLIKTRGQQVTLSCSPISGHRSVSWYQQTPGQGLQFLFEYFSETQRNKGNFPGRFSGRQFSNSRSEMNVSTLELGDSALYLCASSAFGDGANVLTFGAGSRLTVL.